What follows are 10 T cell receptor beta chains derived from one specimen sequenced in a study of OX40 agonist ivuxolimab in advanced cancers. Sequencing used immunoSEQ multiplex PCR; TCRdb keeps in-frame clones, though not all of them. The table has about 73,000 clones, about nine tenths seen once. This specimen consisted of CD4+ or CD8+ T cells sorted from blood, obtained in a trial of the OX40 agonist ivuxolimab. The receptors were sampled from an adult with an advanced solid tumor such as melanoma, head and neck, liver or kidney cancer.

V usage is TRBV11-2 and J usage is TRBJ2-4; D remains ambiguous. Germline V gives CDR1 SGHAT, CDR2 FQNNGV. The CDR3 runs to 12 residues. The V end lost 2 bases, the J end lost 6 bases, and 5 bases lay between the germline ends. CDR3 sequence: CASSLLPNIQYF. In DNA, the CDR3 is TGTGCCAGCAGCTTACTACCAAACATTCAGTACTTC.

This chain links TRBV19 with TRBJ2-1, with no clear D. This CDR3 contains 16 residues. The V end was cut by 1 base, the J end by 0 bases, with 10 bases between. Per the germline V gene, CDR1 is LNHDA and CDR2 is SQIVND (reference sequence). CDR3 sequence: CASSIGLRSSYNEQFF. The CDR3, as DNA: TGTGCCAGTAGTATAGGGCTGCGAAGCTCCTACAATGAGCAGTTCTTC.

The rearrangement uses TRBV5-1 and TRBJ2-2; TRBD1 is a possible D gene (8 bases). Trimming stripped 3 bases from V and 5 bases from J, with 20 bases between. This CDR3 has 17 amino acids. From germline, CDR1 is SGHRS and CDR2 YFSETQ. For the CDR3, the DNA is TGCGCCAGCAGCTGGGAGGGGACAGGCATTTTTACCGGGGAGCTGTTTTTT. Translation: CASSWEGTGIFTGELFF. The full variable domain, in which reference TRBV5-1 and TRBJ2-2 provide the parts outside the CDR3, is KAGVTQTPRYLIKTRGQQVTLSCSPISGHRSVSWYQQTPGQGLQFLFEYFSETQRNKGNFPGRFSGRQFSNSRSEMNVSTLELGDSALYLCASSWEGTGIFTGELFFGEGSRLTVL.

The CDR3 bases are TGTGCCAGCACTAACTACGGGGGTAGGAGAACTGAAGCTTTCTTT. It encodes CASTNYGGRRTEAFF. The genes are TRBV6-6 and TRBJ1-1; tentative D call: TRBD1 (5 bases). Germline V gene sequence: CDR1 MNHNY, CDR2 SVGAGI (reference sequence). V dropped 7 bases and J dropped 5 bases, with 20 bases sitting between them. CDR3 size: 15 residues.

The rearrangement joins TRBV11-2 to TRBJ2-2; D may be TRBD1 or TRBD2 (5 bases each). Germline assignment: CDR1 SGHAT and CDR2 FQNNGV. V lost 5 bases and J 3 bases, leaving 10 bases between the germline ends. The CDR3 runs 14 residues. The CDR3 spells CASSGTLDTGELFF. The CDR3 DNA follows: TGTGCCAGCAGCGGGACCCTCGACACCGGGGAGCTGTTTTTT.

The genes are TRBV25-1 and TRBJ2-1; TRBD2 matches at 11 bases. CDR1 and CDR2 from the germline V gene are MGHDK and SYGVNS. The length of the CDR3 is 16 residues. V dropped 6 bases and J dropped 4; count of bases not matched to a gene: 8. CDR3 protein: CASRKGLAENYNEQFF. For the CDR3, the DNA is TGTGCCAGCAGAAAGGGACTAGCGGAGAATTACAATGAGCAGTTCTTC. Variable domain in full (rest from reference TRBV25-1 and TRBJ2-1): EADIYQTPRYLVIGTGKKITLECSQTMGHDKMYWYQQDPGMELHLIHYSYGVNSTEKGDLSSESTVSRIRTEHFPLTLESARPSHTSQYLCASRKGLAENYNEQFFGPGTRLTVL.

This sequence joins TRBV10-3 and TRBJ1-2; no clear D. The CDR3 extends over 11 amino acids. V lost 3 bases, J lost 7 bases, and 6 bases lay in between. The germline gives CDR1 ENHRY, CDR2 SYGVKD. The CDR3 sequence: CAISEGIGYTF. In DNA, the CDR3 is TGTGCCATCAGTGAAGGGATTGGCTACACCTTC.

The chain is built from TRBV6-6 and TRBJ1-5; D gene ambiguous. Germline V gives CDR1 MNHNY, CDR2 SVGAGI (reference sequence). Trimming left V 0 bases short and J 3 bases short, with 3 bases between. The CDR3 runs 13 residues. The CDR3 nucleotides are TGTGCCAGCAGTTACTCGTCCAATCAGCCCCAGCATTTT. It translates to CASSYSSNQPQHF.

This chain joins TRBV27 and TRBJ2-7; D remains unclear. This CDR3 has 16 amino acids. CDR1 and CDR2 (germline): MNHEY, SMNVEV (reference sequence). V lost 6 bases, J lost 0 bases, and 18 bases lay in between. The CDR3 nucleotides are TGTGCCAGCAGATTAACCTGGTCTAACCCCTCCTACGAGCAGTACTTC. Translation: CASRLTWSNPSYEQYF.

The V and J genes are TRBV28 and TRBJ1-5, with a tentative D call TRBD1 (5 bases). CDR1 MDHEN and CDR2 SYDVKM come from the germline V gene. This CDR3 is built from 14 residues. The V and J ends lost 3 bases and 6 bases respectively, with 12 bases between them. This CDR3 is CASSLGQGGQPQHF. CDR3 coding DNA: TGTGCCAGCAGTTTGGGGCAGGGCGGTCAGCCCCAGCATTTT.